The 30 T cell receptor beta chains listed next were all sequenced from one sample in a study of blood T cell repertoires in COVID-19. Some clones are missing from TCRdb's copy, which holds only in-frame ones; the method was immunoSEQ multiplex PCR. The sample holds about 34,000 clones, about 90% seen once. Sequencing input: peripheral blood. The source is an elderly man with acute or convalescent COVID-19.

In DNA, the CDR3 is TGTGCCAGCAGTCACCGGGACAGCTACGAGCAGTACTTC. Translating gives CASSHRDSYEQYF. The genes are TRBV12-3 or TRBV12-4 and TRBJ2-7; 7 bases are a match to TRBD1. The CDR3 runs 13 residues. The V gene end was trimmed by 5 bases and the J gene end by 3 bases; junction bases not matched to a gene: 4.

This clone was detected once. This CDR3 reads CASSLLGGRTEAFF. In DNA, the CDR3 is TGTGCCAGCAGCCTTTTGGGGGGTCGCACTGAAGCTTTCTTT. The J gene is TRBJ1-1, the V gene TRBV7-2; D might be TRBD1 (5 bases). This CDR3 is 14 amino acids long. Germline V gene lookup returns CDR1 SGHTA and CDR2 FQGNSA. V lost 5 bases to trimming and J lost 4 bases, with 14 bases between them.

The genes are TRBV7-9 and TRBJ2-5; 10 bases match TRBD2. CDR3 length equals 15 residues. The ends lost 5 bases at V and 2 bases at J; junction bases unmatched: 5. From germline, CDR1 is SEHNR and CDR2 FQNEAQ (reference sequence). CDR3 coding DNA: TGTGCCAGCAGCCAATTACTAGCGGGACAAGAGACCCAGTACTTC. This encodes CASSQLLAGQETQYF.

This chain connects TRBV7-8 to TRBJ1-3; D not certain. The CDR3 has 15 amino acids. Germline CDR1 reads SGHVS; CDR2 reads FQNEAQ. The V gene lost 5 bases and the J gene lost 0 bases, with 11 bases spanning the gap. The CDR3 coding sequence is TGTGCCAGCAGCAACTCTGAGGCCTCTGGAAACACCATATATTTT. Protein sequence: CASSNSEASGNTIYF.

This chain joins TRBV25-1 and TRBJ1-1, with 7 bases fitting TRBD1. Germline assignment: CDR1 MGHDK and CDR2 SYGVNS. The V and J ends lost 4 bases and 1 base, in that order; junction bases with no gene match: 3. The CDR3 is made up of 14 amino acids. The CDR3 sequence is CASSARTGNTEAFF. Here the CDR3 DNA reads TGTGCCAGCAGTGCACGGACAGGGAACACTGAAGCTTTCTTT.

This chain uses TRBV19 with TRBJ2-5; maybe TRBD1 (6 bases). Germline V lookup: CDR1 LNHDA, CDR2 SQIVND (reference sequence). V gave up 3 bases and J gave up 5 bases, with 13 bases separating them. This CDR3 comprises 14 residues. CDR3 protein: CASSMTGARETQYF. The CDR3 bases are TGTGCCAGTAGTATGACAGGCGCCAGGGAGACCCAGTACTTC.

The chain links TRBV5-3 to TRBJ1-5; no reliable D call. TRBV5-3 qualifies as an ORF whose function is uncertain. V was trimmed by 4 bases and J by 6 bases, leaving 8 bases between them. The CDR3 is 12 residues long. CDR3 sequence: CARSMSGQPQHF. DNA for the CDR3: TGTGCCAGAAGCATGTCCGGTCAGCCCCAGCATTTT.

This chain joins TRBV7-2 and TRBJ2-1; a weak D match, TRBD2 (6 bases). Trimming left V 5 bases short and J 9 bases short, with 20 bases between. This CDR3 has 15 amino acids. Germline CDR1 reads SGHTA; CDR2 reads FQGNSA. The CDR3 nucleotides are TGTGCCAGCAGCGGCGGGATTTTGTATTCGGGTGAGCAGTTCTTC. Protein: CASSGGILYSGEQFF.

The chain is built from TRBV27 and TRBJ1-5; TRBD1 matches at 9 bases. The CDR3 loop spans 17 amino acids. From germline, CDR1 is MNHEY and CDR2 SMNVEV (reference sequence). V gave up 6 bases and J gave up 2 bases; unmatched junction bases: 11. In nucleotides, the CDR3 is TGTGCCAGCAGGAACACAGGGGGCATTAGTGGCAATCAGCCCCAGCATTTT. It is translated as CASRNTGGISGNQPQHF.

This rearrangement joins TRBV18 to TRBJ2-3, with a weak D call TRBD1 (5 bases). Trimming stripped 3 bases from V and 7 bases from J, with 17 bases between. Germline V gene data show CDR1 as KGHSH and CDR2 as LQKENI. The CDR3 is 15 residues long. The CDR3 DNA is TGTGCCAGCTCACCGGATCAGGGTCGACGACATACGCAGTATTTT. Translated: CASSPDQGRRHTQYF. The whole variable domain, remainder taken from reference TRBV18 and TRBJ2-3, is NAGVMQNPRHLVRRRGQEARLRCSPMKGHSHVYWYRQLPEEGLKFMVYLQKENIIDESGMPKERFSAEFPKEGPSILRIQQVVRGDSAAYFCASSPDQGRRHTQYFGPGTRLTVL.

CDR3 loop: CASSDRGGVGETQYF. CDR3 bases: TGCGCCAGCAGTGATCGTGGGGGGGTAGGGGAGACCCAGTACTTC. The chain combines TRBV10-2 with TRBJ2-5; 7 nucleotides line up with TRBD2. The V gene end was trimmed by 3 bases and the J gene end by 5 bases; junction bases not matched to a gene: 9. This CDR3 contains 15 residues. Germline assignment: CDR1 WSHSY and CDR2 SAAADI.

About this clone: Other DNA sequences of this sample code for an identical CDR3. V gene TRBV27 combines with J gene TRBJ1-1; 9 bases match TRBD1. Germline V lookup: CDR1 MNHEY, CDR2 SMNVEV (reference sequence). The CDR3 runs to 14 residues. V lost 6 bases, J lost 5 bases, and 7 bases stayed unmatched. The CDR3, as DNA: TGTGCCAGCAGCCGAGACAGGGGGAGGACTGAAGCTTTCTTT. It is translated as CASSRDRGRTEAFF.

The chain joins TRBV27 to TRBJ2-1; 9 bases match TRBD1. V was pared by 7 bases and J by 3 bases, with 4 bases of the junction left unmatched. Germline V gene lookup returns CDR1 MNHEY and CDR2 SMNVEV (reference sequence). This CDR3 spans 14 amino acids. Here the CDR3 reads CASTPGQGYNEQFF. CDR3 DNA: TGTGCCAGCACCCCGGGACAGGGCTACAATGAGCAGTTCTTC.

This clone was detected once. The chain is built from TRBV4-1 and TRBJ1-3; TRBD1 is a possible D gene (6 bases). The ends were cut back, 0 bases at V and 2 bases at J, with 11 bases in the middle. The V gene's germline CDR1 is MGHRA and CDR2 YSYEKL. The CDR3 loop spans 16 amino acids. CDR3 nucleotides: TGCGCCAGCAGCCAAGAGGGCCACAGGGCTGGAAACACCATATATTTT. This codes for CASSQEGHRAGNTIYF.

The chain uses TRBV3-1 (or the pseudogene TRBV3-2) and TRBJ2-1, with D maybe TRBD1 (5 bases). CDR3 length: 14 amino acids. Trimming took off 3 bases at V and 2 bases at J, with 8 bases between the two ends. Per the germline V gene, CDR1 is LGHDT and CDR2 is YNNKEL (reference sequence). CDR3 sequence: CASSHRGTYNEQFF. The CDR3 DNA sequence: TGTGCCAGCAGCCATAGGGGAACCTACAATGAGCAGTTCTTC.

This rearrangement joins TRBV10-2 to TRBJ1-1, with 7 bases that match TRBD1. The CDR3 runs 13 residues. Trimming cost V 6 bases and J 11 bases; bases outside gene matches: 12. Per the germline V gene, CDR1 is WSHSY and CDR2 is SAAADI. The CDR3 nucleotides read TGCGCCAGCAGGGATACAGGGGCTCGGTCGGCTTTCTTT. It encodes CASRDTGARSAFF.

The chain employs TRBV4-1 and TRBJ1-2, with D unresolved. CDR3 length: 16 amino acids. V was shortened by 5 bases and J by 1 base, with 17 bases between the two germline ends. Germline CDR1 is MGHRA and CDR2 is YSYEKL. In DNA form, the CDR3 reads TGCGCCAGCAGCAAAACGTACCTCAGCGATAACTATGGCTACACCTTC. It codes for CASSKTYLSDNYGYTF.

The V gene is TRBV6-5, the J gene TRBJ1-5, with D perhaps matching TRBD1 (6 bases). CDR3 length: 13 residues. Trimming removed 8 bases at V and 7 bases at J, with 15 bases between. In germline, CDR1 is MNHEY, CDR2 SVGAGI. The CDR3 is CASGRGGVQPQHF. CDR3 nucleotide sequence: TGTGCCAGCGGAAGGGGGGGTGTCCAGCCCCAGCATTTT.

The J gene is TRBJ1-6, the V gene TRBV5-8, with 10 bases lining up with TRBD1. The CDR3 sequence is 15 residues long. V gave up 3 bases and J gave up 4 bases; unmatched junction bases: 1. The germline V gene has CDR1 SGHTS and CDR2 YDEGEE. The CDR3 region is CASSWGQGYNSPLHF. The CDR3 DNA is TGTGCCAGCAGCTGGGGACAGGGGTATAATTCACCCCTCCACTTT.

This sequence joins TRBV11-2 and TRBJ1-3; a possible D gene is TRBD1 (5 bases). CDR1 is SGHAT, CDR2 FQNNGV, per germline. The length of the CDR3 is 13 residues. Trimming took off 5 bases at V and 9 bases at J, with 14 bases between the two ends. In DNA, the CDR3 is TGTGCCAGCAGCAAAGGGGCCGCCGGCACCATATATTTT. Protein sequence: CASSKGAAGTIYF.

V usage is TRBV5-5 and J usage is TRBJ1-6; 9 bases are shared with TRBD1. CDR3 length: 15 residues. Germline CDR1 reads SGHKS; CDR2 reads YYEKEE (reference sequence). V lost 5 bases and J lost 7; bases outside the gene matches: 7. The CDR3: CASRIRDRANSPLHF. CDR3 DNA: TGTGCCAGCAGGATCCGGGACAGGGCCAATTCACCCCTCCACTTT.

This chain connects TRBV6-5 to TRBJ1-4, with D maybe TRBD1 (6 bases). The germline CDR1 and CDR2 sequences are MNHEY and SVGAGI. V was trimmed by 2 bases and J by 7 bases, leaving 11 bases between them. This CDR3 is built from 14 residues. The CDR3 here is CASSYRDKGEKLFF. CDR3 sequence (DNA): TGTGCCAGCAGTTACAGGGACAAAGGTGAAAAACTGTTTTTT.

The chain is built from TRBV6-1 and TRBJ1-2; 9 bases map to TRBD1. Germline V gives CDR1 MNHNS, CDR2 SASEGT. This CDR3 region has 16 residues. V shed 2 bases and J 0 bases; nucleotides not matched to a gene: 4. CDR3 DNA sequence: TGTGCCAGCAGTGAACCTTGGACAGGGGCTAACTATGGCTACACCTTC. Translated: CASSEPWTGANYGYTF.

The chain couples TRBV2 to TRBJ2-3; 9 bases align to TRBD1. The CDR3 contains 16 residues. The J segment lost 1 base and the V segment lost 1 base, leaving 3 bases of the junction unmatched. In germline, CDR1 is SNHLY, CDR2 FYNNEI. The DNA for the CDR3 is TGTGCCAGCAGTGAAGGGTGGGACAGGGGCACAGATACGCAGTATTTT. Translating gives CASSEGWDRGTDTQYF.

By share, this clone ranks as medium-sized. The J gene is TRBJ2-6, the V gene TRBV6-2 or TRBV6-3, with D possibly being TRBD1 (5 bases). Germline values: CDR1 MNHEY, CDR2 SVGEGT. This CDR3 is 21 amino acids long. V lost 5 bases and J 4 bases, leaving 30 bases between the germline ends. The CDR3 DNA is TGTGCCAGCAGTCGTGCATGGGGCCTTCCTTCCCTCTCTCTGGGGGCCAACGTCCTGACTTTC. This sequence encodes CASSRAWGLPSLSLGANVLTF.

The chain's CDR3 is CASEGGPTETQYF. CDR3 nucleotides: TGTGCCAGCGAGGGGGGGCCGACGGAGACCCAGTACTTC. The rearrangement joins TRBV5-6 to TRBJ2-5; tentatively, D is TRBD2 (7 bases). The CDR3 spans 13 residues. The germline V and J ends were trimmed by 7 bases and 5 bases, with 15 bases remaining between them. The germline V gene encodes CDR1 SGHDT and CDR2 YYEEEE.

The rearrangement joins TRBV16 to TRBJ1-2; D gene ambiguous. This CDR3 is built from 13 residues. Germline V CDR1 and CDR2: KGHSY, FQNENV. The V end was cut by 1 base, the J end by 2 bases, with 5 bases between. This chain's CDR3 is CASSQFQNYGYTF. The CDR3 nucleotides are TGTGCCAGCAGCCAATTTCAGAACTATGGCTACACCTTC.

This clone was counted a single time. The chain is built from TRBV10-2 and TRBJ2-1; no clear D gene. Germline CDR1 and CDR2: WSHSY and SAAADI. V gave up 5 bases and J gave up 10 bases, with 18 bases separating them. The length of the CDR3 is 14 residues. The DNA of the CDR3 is TGCGCCAGCAGTCCCAGGCAGGCTGGCCGGGAGCAGTTCTTC. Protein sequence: CASSPRQAGREQFF.

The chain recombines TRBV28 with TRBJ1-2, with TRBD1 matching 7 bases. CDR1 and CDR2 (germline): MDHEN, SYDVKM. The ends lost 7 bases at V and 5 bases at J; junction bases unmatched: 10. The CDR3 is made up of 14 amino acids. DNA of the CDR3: TGTGCCAGCACCCTGACAGGGCGGTTTTATGGCTACACCTTC. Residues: CASTLTGRFYGYTF.

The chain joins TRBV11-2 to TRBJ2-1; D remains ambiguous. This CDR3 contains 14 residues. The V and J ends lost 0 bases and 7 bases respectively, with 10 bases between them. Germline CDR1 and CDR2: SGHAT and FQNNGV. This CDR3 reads CASSLDRGPNEQFF. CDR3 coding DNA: TGTGCCAGCAGCTTAGATCGTGGGCCGAATGAGCAGTTCTTC.